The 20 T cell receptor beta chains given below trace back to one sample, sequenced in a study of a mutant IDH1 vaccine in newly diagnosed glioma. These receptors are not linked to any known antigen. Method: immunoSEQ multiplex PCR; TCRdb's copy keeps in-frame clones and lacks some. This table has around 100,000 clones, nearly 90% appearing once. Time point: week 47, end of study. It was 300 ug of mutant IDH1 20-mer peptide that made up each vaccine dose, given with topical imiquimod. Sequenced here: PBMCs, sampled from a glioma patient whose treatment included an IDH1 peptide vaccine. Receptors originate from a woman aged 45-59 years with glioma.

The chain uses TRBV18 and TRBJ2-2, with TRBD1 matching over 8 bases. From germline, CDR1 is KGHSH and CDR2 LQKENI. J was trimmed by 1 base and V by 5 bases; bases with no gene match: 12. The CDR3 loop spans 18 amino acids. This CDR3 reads CASSSGQGLIQNTGELFF. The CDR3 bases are TGTGCCAGCTCATCCGGACAGGGCTTAATTCAGAACACCGGGGAGCTGTTTTTT.

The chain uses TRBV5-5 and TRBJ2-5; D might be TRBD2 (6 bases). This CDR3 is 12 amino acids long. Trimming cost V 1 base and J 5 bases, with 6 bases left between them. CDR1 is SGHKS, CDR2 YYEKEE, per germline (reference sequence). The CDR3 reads CASSLSGETQYF. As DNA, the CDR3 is TGTGCCAGCAGCTTGAGCGGGGAGACCCAGTACTTC. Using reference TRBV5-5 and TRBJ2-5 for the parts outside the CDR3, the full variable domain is DAGVTQSPTHLIKTRGQQVTLRCSPISGHKSVSWYQQVLGQGPQFIFQYYEKEERGRGNFPDRFSARQFPNYSSELNVNALLLGDSALYLCASSLSGETQYFGPGTRLLVL.

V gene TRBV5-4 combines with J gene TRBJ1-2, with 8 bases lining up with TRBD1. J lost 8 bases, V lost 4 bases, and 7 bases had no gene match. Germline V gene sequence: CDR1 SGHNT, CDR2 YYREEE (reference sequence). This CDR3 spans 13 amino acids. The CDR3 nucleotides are TGTGCCAGCAGCCGGACAGGGTTCGGAGGCTACACCTTC. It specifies CASSRTGFGGYTF.

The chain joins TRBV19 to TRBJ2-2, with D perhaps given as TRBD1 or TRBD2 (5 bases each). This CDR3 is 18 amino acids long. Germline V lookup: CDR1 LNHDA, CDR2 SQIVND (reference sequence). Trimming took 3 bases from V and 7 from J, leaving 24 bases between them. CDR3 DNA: TGTGCCAGTAGTATGGGCAGGGAGCGGTTCTCGTATGGCGGGGAGCTGTTTTTT. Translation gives CASSMGRERFSYGGELFF. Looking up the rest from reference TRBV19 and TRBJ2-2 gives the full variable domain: DGGITQSPKYLFRKEGQNVTLSCEQNLNHDAMYWYRQDPGQGLRLIYYSQIVNDFQKGDIAEGYSVSREKKESFPLTVTSAQKNPTAFYLCASSMGRERFSYGGELFFGEGSRLTVL.

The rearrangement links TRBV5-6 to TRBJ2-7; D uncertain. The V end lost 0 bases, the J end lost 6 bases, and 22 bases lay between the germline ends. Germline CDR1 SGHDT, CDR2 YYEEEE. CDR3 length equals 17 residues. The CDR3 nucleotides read TGTGCCAGCAGCTTGGAAAGTTTACATTCCTCTACCGGCGAGCAGTACTTC. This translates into CASSLESLHSSTGEQYF.

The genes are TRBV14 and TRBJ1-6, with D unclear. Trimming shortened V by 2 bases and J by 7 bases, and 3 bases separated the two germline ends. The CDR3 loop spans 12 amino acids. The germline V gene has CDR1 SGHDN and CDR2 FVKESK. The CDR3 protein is CASSQTNSPLHF. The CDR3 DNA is TGTGCCAGCAGCCAAACAAATTCACCCCTCCACTTT.

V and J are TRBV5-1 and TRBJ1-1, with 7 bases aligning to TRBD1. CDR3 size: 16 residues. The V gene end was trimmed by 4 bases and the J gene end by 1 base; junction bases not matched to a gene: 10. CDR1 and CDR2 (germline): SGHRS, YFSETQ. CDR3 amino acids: CASSPDRVYGNTEAFF. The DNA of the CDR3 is TGCGCCAGCAGCCCTGACAGGGTCTATGGGAACACTGAAGCTTTCTTT.

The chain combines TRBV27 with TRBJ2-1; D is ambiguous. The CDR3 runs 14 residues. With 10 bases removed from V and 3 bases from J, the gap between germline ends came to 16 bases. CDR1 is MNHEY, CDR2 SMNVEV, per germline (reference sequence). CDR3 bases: TGTGCCACCAAGTCCGGACGTGTCTACAATGAGCAGTTCTTC. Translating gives CATKSGRVYNEQFF.

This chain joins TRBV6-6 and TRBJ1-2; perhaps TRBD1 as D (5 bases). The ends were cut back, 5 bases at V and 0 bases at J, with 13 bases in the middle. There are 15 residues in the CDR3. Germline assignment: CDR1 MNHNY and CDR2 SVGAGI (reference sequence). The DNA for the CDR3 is TGTGCCAGCAGTCCATTAGACAGAACTAACTATGGCTACACCTTC. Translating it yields CASSPLDRTNYGYTF.

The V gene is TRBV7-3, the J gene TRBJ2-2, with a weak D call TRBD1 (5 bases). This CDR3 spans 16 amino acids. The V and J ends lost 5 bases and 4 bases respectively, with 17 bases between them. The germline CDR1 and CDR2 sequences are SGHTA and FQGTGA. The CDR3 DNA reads TGTGCCAGCAGCACGCCCCCCTCGACAGCCACCGGGGAGCTGTTTTTT. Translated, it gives CASSTPPSTATGELFF.

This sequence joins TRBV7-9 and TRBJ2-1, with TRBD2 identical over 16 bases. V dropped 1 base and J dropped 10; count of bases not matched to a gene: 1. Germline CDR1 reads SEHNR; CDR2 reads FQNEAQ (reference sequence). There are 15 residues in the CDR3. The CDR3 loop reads CASSLVGLAGGEQFF. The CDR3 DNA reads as TGTGCCAGCAGCTTAGTGGGACTAGCGGGAGGGGAGCAGTTCTTC.

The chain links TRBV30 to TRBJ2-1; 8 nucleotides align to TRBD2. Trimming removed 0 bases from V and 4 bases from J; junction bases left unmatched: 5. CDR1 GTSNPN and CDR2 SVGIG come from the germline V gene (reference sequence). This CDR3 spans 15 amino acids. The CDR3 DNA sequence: TGTGCCTGGAGTGTGGGGCTAGCGGGTTACAATGAGCAGTTCTTC. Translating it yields CAWSVGLAGYNEQFF.

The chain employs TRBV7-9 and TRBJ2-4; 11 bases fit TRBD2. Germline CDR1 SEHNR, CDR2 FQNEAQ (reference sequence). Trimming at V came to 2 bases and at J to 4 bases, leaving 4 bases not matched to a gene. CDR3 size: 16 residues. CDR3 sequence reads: CASSLKGTSGKNIQYF. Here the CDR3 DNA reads TGTGCCAGCAGCTTAAAAGGGACTAGCGGAAAAAACATTCAGTACTTC.

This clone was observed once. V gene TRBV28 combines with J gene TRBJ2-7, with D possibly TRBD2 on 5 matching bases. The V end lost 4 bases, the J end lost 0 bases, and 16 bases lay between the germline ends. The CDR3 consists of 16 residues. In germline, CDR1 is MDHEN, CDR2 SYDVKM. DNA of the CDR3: TGTGCCAGCAGTTCCCCGTTTAGCGAGAGCTCCTACGAGCAGTACTTC. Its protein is CASSSPFSESSYEQYF.

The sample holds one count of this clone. The CDR3, as DNA: TGTGCCAGCAGTGAAAGGCAGATAGCCTATGGCTACACCTTC. Amino acids: CASSERQIAYGYTF. The V call is TRBV2, the J call TRBJ1-2; D ambiguous. V dropped 2 bases and J dropped 4 bases, with 11 bases sitting between them. Germline V gene sequence: CDR1 SNHLY, CDR2 FYNNEI. The length of the CDR3 is 14 residues.

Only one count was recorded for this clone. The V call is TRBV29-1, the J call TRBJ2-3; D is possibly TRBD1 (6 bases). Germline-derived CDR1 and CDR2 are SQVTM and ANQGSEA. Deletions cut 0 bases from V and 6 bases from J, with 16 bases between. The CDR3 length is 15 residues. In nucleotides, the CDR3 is TGCAGCGTTGAAGATTTGCCAGGGGATTTGGATACGCAGTATTTT. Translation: CSVEDLPGDLDTQYF.

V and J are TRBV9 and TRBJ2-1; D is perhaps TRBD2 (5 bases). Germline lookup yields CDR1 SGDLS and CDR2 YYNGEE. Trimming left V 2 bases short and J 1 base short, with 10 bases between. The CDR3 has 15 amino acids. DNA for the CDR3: TGTGCCAGCAGCGTCTCGGGATATTCCTACAATGAGCAGTTCTTC. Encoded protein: CASSVSGYSYNEQFF.

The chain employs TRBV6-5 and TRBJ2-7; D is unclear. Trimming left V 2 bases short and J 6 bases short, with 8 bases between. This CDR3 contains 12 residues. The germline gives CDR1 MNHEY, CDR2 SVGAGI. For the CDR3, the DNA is TGTGCCAGCAGTTACAATTACCGCGAGCAGTACTTC. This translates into CASSYNYREQYF.

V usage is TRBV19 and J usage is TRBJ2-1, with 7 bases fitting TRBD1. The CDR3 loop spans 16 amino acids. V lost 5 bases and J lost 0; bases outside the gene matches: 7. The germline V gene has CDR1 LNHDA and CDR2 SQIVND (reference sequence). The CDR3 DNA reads TGTGCCAGTAGTCCCGAGGGACAGAACTCCTACAATGAGCAGTTCTTC. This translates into CASSPEGQNSYNEQFF.

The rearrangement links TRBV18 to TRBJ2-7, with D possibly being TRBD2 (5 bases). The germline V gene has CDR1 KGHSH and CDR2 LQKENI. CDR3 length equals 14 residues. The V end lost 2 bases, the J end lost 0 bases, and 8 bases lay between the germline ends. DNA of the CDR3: TGTGCCAGCTCACCAGAGGGCCGCTCCTACGAGCAGTACTTC. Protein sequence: CASSPEGRSYEQYF.